Listed below are T cell receptor beta chains from one sample, sequenced in a study of CD8+CD57+ T cells in acquired aplastic anemia. TCRdb re-analysed the reads in MiXCR, keeping a single row per CDR3 protein. The sample yields about half a million distinct CDR3 sequences, roughly 34% seen once. The sample was sorted CD4+, CD8+, or CD8+CD57+ T cells (not recorded which) from PBMCs. The receptors shown here come from a human donor with aplastic anemia. CDR3s include the opening cysteine and the closing phenylalanine or tryptophan. The D gene is left open where the match is weak. The size field is filled for only some rows; it gives once, few, many or a size class.

abundance	v_gene	d_gene	j_gene	CDR3nt	CDR3aa
NA	TRBV7-8	NA	TRBJ1-2	TGTGCCAGCAGCTTAGAGGGTCGGGGGGGGGAGGGCTACACCTTC	CASSLEGRGGEGYTF
NA	TRBV20-1	NA	TRBJ2-3	TGCAGTGCTAGTGGAAATACACAGGCCCCGCAGTATTTT	CSASGNTQAPQYF
many	TRBV2	NA	TRBJ2-7	TGTGCCACCACCGGGACCCCCAACGAGGTCGGCGAGCAGTACTTC	CATTGTPNEVGEQYF
few	TRBV12-3/TRBV12-4	TRBD1	TRBJ2-7	TGTGCCAGCAGTTATTCGGGACAGGGGAACTACGAGCAGTACTTC	CASSYSGQGNYEQYF
NA	TRBV25-1	NA	TRBJ1-6	TGTGCCAGCAGCGAGGGCTACAATTCACCCCTCCACTTT	CASSEGYNSPLHF
NA	TRBV6-1	NA	TRBJ1-1	TGTGCCAGCAGTGAGGACAGCGGCACTGAAGCTTTCTTT	CASSEDSGTEAFF
NA	TRBV20-1	NA	TRBJ2-1	TGCAGTGCTCCGGGAAAAGAGTACTACAATGAGCAGTTCTTC	CSAPGKEYYNEQFF
NA	TRBV20-1	NA	TRBJ2-7	TGCAGTGCTAGAGTAATTACAGGATCCTACGATCAGTACTTC	CSARVITGSYDQYF
NA	TRBV10-2	NA	TRBJ1-5	TGTGCCAGCAGTTTAGCCTGGGGACAAAATCAGCCCCAGCATTTT	CASSLAWGQNQPQHF
many	TRBV7-2	TRBD2	TRBJ2-3	TGTGCCAGCAGCTTAGCTAGCGGGAGCTCTGATACGCAGTATTTT	CASSLASGSSDTQYF
few	TRBV4-2	NA	TRBJ1-3	TGTGCCAGCAGCCAAGAGGCGTTAGTGGGGAGCTCTGGAAACACCATATATTTT	CASSQEALVGSSGNTIYF
NA	TRBV20-1	TRBD1	TRBJ1-2	TGCAGTGTACGGACAGGGGGCGGCTACACCTTC	CSVRTGGGYTF
many	TRBV29-1	NA	TRBJ1-2	TGCAGCGCCCTCGAGCAAGCTAACTATGGCTACACCTTC	CSALEQANYGYTF
few	TRBV12-3/TRBV12-4	NA	TRBJ1-1	TGTGCCAGCAGTTTCAGGCCGACCATAAACACTGAAGCTTTCTTT	CASSFRPTINTEAFF
many	TRBV7-2	NA	TRBJ2-7	TGTGCCAGCAGCCTCGACGGACTCTCCTACGAGCAGTACTTC	CASSLDGLSYEQYF
NA	TRBV9	NA	TRBJ2-7	TGTGCCCCCATCCCGGGTGGGGGGAGCTCCTACGAGCAGTACTTC	CAPIPGGGSSYEQYF
few	TRBV6-5	NA	TRBJ1-2	TGTGCCAGCAGTTACTCGTCGGGGGAAGGCTACACCTTC	CASSYSSGEGYTF
NA	TRBV12-3/TRBV12-4	TRBD1	TRBJ1-6	TGTGCCAGCAGTTTGGGGGACAGTTCACCCCTCCACTTT	CASSLGDSSPLHF
few	TRBV7-6	NA	TRBJ1-1	TGTGCCAGCAGCCCTACCAGGGGACGACCTGAAGCTTTCTTT	CASSPTRGRPEAFF
NA	TRBV15	TRBD2	TRBJ2-7	TGTGCCACCAGCAGAGTACAACTAGCGGGAGGGGGCGAGCAGTACTTC	CATSRVQLAGGGEQYF
many	TRBV9	TRBD2	TRBJ2-3	TGTGCCAGCAGCGTCGATGGCGGGAGGGTAGATACGCAGTATTTT	CASSVDGGRVDTQYF
many	TRBV24-1	TRBD2	TRBJ2-1	TGTGCCACCGGGCGATTGAGGGGTAGGGAGGGCTATGAGCAGTTCTTC	CATGRLRGREGYEQFF
few	TRBV7-3	NA	TRBJ2-1	TGTGCCAGCAGCTCCGGGACTTTAGGGGATGAGCAGTTCTTC	CASSSGTLGDEQFF
NA	TRBV10-3	TRBD1	TRBJ1-2	TGTGCCAACGGACAGGGGTATGGCTACACCTTC	CANGQGYGYTF
many	TRBV19	NA	TRBJ1-6	TGTGCCAGTAGTAGTGTCGGGTCCCCGAATTCACCCCTCCACTTT	CASSSVGSPNSPLHF
many	TRBV6-1	NA	TRBJ1-2	TGTGCCAGCAGTCGGGATGGCTACACCTTC	CASSRDGYTF
few	TRBV19	NA	TRBJ2-1	TGTGCCAGTAGTATCTACCAACCCTACAATGAGCAGTTCTTC	CASSIYQPYNEQFF
many	TRBV11-2	TRBD1	TRBJ2-1	TGTGCCAGCAGCCAACAGGGGAACTACAATGAGCAGTTCTTC	CASSQQGNYNEQFF
few	TRBV5-1	TRBD1	TRBJ1-3	TGCGCCAGCAGCAATAGACAGGGACCTACTGGAAACACCATATATTTT	CASSNRQGPTGNTIYF
NA	TRBV5-6	NA	TRBJ2-7	TGTGCCAGCAGCTTGGTGGCGACAGCAATCCACGAGCAGTACTTC	CASSLVATAIHEQYF
few	TRBV10-3	NA	TRBJ1-6	TGTGCCATCAGTGAATCAGGGGATTCACCCCTCCACTTT	CAISESGDSPLHF
many	TRBV20-1	NA	TRBJ2-7	TGCAGTGCTAGAGGGGACCAGAGCTCCTACGAGCAGTACTTC	CSARGDQSSYEQYF
many	TRBV20-1	TRBD2	TRBJ2-7	TGCGGGAGGGGTTTCGGGGCTAGTACCTACGAGCAGTACTTC	CGRGFGASTYEQYF
NA	TRBV10-1	TRBD1	TRBJ1-1	TGCGCCAGCTCGGACAGGGGGTACACTGAAGCTTTCTTT	CASSDRGYTEAFF
few	TRBV11-1	NA	TRBJ1-5	TGTGCCAGCAGCTTAGGTGCAGGGACTGGCAATCAGCCCCAGCATTTT	CASSLGAGTGNQPQHF
many	TRBV2	NA	TRBJ1-2	TGTGCCACCTACGAGGGAGAATCCTATGGCTACACCTTC	CATYEGESYGYTF
NA	TRBV10-3	NA	TRBJ2-7	TGTGCCAGCAGTCTAGGGGGACCACCATCCTACGAGCAGTACTTC	CASSLGGPPSYEQYF
many	TRBV29-1	NA	TRBJ1-1	TGCAGCGGTCAAAGAGGTGCTGAAGCTTTCTTT	CSGQRGAEAFF
many	TRBV5-1	NA	TRBJ2-7	TGCGCCAGCAGCTTGGCCACCGGGTACTCCTACGAGCAGTACTTC	CASSLATGYSYEQYF
many	TRBV15	TRBD1	TRBJ2-5	TGTGCCACCAGAGAGACAGGGGGCATGGAAGAGACCCAGTACTTC	CATRETGGMEETQYF
NA	TRBV7-9	NA	TRBJ1-1	TGTGCCAGCAGCTTAATGATCCCCTGGGCTTTCTTT	CASSLMIPWAFF
once	TRBV2	TRBD1	TRBJ1-2	TGTGCCAGCAGTAATCGACAGGGGGCGCGGGATGGCTACACCTTC	CASSNRQGARDGYTF
NA	TRBV7-6	NA	TRBJ2-3	TGTGCCAGCAGCTTAGGACAAGCGCCAGGTACGCAGTATTTT	CASSLGQAPGTQYF
few	TRBV29-1	TRBD1	TRBJ1-4	TGCAGCGTCAGAGAGACAGGGGGCTATGAAAAACTGTTTTTT	CSVRETGGYEKLFF
NA	TRBV30	NA	TRBJ1-6	TGTGCCTGGAGTGTTTCTTCACCCCTCCACTTT	CAWSVSSPLHF
few	TRBV6-5	TRBD2	TRBJ2-5	TGTGCCAGCAGTTCCACGGGGGTAGCGGGAGGAGAGACCCAGTACTTC	CASSSTGVAGGETQYF
few	TRBV12-3/TRBV12-4	NA	TRBJ1-3	TGTGCCAGCAGCGGGACGGATGGAAACACCATATATTTT	CASSGTDGNTIYF
NA	TRBV7-9	NA	TRBJ1-1	TGTGCCAGCAGCTTCGGGACTCCGGGCACTGAAGCTTTCTTT	CASSFGTPGTEAFF
NA	TRBV2	NA	TRBJ1-1	TGTGCCAGCGCCAGTCAGGGTGGCACTGAAGCTTTCTTT	CASASQGGTEAFF
many	TRBV6-5	NA	TRBJ1-2	TGTGCCAGCAGTTACCTGACAGGATATGGCTACACCTTC	CASSYLTGYGYTF
NA	TRBV11-2	TRBD2	TRBJ2-3	TGTGCCTGCAGCTTAGGACCAAGCGGGGGAGAGACAGATACGCAGTATTTT	CACSLGPSGGETDTQYF
NA	TRBV20-1	NA	TRBJ2-5	TGCAGTGCCACCTCAAGGAAGCGCGACCAAGAGACCCAGTACTTC	CSATSRKRDQETQYF
NA	TRBV12-3/TRBV12-4	TRBD2	TRBJ2-7	TGTGCCAGCAGTTCGACTAGCCGGGGGTACGAGCAGTACTTC	CASSSTSRGYEQYF